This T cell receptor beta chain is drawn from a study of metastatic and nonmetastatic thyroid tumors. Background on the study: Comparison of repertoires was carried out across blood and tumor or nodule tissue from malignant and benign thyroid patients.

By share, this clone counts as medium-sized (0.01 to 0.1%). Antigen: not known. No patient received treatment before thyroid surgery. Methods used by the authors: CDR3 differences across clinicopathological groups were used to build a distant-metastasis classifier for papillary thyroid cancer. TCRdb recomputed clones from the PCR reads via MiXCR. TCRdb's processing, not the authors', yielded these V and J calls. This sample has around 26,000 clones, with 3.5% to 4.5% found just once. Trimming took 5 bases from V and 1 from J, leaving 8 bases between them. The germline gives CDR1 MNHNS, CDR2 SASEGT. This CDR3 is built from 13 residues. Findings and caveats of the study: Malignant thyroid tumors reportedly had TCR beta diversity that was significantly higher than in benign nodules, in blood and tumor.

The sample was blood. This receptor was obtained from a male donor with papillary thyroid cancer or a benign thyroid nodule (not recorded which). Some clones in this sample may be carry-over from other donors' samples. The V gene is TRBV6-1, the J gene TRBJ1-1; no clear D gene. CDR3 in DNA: TGTGCCAGCAGTCACGGGCAGAACACTGAAGCTTTCTTT. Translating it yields CASSHGQNTEAFF.